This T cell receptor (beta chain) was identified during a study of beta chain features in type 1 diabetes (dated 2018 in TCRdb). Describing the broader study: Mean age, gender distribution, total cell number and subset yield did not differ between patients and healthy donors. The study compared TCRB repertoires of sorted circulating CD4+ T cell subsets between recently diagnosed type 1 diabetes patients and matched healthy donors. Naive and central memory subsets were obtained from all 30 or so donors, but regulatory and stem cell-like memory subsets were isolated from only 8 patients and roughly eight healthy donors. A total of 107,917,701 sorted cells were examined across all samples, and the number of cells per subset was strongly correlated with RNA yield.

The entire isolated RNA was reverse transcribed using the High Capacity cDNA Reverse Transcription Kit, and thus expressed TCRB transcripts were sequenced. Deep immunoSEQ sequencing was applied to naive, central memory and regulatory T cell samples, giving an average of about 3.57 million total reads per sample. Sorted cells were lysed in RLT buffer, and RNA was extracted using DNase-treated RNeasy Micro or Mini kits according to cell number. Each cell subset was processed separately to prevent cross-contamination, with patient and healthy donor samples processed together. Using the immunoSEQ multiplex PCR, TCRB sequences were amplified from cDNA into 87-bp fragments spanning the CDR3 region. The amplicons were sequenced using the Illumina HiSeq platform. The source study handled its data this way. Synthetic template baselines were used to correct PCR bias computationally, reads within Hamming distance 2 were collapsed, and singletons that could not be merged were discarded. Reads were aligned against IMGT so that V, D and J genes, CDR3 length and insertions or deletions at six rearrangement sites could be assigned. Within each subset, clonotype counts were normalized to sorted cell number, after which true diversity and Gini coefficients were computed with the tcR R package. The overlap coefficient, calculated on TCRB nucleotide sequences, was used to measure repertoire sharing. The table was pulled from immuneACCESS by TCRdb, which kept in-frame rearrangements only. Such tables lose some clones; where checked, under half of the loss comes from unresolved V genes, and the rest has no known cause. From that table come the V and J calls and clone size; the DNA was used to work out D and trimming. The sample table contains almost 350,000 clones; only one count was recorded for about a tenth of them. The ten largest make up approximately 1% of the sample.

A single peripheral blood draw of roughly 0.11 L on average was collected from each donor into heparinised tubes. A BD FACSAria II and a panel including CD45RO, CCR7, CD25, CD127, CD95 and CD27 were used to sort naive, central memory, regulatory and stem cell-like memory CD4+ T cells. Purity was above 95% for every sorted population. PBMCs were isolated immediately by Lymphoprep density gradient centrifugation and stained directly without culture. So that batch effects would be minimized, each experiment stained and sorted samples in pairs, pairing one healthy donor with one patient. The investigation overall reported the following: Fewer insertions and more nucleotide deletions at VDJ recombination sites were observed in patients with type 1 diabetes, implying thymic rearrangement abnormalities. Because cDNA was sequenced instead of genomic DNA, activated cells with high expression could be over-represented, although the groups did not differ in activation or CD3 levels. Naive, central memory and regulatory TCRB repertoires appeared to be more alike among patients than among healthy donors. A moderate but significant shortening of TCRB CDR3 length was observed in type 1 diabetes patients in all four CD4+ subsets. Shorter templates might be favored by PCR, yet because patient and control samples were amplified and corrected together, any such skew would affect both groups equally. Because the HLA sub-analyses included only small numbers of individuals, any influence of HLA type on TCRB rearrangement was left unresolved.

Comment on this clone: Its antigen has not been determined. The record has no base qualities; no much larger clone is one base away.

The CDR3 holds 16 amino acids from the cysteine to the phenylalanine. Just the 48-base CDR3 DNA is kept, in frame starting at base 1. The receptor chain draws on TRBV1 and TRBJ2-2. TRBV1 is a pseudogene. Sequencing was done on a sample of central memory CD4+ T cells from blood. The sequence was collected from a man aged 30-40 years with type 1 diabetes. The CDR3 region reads CTSSQEGWTNTGELFF. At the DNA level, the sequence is TGCACCAGCAGCCAAGAAGGATGGACGAACACCGGGGAGCTGTTTTTT.